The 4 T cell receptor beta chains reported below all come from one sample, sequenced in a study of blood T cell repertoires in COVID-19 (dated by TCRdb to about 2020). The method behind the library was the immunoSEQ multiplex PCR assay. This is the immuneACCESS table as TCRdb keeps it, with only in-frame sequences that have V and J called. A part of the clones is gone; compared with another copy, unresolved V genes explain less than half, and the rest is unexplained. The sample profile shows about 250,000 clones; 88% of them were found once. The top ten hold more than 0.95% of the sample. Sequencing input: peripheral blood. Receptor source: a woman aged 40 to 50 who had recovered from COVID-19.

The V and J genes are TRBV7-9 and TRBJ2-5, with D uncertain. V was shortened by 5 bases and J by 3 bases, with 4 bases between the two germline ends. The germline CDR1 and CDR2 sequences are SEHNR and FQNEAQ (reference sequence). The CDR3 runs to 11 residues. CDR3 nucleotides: TGTGCCAGCAGCCCCAAAGAGACCCAGTACTTC. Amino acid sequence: CASSPKETQYF.

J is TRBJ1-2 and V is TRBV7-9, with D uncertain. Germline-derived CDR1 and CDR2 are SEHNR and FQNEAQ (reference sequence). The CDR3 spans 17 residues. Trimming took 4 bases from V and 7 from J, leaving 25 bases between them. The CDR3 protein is CASSSLPGSRAFFGYTF. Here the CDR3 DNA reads TGTGCCAGCAGCTCCCTCCCTGGTTCGAGGGCGTTCTTTGGCTACACCTTC.

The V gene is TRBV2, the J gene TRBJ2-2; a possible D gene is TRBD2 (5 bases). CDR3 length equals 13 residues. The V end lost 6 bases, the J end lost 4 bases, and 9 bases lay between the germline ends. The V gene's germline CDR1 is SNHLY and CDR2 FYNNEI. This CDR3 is CASRQLATGELFF. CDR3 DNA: TGTGCCAGCAGGCAGCTAGCCACCGGGGAGCTGTTTTTT. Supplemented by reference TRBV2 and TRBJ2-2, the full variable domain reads EPEVTQTPSHQVTQMGQEVILRCVPISNHLYFYWYRQILGQKVEFLVSFYNNEISEKSEIFDDQFSVERPDGSNFTLKIRSTKLEDSAMYFCASRQLATGELFFGEGSRLTVL.

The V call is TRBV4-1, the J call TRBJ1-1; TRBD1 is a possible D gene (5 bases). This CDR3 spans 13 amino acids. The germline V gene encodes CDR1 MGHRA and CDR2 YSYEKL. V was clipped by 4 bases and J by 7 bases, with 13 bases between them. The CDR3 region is CASSPAGGVEAFF. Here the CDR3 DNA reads TGCGCCAGCAGCCCCGCCGGAGGGGTTGAAGCTTTCTTT.